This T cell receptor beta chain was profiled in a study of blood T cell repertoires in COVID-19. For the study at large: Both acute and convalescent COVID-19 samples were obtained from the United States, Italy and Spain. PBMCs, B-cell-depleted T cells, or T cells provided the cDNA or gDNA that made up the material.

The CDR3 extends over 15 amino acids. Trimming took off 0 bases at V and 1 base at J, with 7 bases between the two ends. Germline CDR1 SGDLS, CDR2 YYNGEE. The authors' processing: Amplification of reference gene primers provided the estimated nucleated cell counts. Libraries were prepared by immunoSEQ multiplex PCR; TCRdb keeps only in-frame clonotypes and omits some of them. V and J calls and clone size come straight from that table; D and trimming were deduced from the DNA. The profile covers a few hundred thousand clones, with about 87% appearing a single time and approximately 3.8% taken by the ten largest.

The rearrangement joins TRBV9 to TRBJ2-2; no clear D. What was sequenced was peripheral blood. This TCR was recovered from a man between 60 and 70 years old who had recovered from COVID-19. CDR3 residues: CASSVVAENTGELFF. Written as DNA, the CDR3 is TGTGCCAGCAGCGTAGTCGCAGAGAACACCGGGGAGCTGTTTTTT.